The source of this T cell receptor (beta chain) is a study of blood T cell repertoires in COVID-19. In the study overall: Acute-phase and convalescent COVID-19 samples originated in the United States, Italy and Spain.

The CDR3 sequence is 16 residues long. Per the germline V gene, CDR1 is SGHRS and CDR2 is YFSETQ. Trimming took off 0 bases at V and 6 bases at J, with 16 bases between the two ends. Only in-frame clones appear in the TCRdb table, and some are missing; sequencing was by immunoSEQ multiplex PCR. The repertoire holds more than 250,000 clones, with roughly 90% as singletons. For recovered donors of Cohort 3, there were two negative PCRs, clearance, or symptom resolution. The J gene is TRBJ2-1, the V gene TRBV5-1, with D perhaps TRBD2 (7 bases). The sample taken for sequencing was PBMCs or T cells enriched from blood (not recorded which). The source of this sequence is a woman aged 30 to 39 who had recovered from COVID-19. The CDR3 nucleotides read TGCGCCAGCAGCTTGGCGGGGGGCCTGGTCTTCAATGAGCAGTTCTTC. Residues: CASSLAGGLVFNEQFF.